This T cell receptor (beta chain) was retrieved from a study of blood T cells in healthy people across ages. At the level of the study: Using template switching, researchers captured about one barcoded beta molecule for each two T cells.

This clonotype showed up just once. Next came a second PCR, run for 7 to 11 cycles, which used a sample-barcoded 5' primer along with a J-beta primer mix. TCRdb passed the 5' RACE reads through MiXCR, listing each CDR3 protein once. The sample lists hundreds of thousands of distinct CDR3 sequences; 58% were seen once. Per the germline V gene, CDR1 is MNHNS and CDR2 is SASEGT. V lost 2 bases, J lost 2 bases, and 8 bases stayed unmatched. There are 18 residues in the CDR3. Sequenced input: blood. The chain links TRBV6-1 to TRBJ2-1; 11 bases are shared with TRBD2. The sequence was collected from a man in his sixties in good health. The CDR3 DNA reads as TGTGCCAGCAGTGAAACCCGGACTAGCGGGTACCCCTACAATGAGCAGTTCTTC. It is translated as CASSETRTSGYPYNEQFF.